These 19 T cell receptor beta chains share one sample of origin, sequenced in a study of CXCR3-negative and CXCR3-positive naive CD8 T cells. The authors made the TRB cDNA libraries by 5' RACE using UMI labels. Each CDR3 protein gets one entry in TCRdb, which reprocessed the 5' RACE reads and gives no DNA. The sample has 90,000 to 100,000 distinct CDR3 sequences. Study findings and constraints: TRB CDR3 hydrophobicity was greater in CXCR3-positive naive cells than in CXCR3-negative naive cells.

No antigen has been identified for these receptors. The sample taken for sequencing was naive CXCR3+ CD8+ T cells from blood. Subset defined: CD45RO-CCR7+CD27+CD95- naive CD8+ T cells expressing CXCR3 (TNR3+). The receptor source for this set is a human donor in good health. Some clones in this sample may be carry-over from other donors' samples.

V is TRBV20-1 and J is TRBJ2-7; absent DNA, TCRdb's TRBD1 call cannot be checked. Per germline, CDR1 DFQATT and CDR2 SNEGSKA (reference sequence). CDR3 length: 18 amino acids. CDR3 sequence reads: CSAREVPSWGNIPYEQYF.

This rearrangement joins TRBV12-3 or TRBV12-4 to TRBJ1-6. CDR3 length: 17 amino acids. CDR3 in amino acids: CASSLRTDSSYNSPLHF.

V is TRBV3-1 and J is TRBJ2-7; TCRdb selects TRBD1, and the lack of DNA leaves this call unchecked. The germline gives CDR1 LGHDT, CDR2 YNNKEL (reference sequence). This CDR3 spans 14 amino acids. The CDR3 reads CASSQVDRSGEQYF.

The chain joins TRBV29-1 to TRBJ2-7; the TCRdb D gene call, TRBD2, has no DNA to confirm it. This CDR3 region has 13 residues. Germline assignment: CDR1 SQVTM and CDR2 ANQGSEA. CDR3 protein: CSVLGGASYEQYF.

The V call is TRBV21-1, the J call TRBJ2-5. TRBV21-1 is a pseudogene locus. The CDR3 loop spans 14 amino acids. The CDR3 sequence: CASSKGLADETQYF.

The CDR3 region is CASSLYSSMNTEAFF. This chain uses TRBV13 with TRBJ1-1. The CDR3 contains 15 residues. CDR1 PRHDT and CDR2 FYEKMQ come from the germline V gene (reference sequence).

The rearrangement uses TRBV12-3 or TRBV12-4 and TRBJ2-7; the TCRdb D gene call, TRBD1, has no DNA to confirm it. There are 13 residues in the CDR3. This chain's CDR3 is CASGGQFSYEQYF.

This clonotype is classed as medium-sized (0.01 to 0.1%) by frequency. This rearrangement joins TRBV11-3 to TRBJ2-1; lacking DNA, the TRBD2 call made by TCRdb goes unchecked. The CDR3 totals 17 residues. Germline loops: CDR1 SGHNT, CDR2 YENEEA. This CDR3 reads CASRITSGGADLNEQFF.

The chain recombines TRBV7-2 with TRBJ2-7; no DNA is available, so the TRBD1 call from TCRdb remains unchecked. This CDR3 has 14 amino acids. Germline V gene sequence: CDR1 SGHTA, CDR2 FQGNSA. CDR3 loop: CASSSGQGFYEQYF.

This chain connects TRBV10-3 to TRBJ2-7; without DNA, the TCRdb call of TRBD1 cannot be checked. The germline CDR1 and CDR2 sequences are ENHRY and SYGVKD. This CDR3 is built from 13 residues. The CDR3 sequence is CAISPGTTYEQYF.

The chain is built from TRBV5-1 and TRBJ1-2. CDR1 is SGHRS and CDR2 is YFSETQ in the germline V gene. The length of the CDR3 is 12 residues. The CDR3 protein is CASSFDNYGYTF.

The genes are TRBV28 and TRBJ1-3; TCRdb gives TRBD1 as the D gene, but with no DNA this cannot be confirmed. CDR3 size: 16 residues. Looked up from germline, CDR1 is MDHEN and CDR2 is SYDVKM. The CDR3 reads CAAMTPGQGIGNTIYF.

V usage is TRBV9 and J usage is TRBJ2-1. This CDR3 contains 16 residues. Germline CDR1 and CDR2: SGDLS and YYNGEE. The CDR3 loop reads CASSVVEADSYNEQFF. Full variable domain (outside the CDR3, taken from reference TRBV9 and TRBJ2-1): DSGVTQTPKHLITATGQRVTLRCSPRSGDLSVYWYQQSLDQGLQFLIQYYNGEERAKGNILERFSAQQFPDLHSELNLSSLELGDSALYFCASSVVEADSYNEQFFGPGTRLTVL.

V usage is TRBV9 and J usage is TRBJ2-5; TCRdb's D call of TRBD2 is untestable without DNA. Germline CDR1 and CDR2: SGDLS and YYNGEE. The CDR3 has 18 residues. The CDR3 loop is CASSVGTSGTLRGETQYF.

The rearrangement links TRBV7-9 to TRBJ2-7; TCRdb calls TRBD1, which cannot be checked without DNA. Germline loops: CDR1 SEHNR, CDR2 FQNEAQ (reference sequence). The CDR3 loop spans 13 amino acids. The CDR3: CASSLIGGNEQYF.

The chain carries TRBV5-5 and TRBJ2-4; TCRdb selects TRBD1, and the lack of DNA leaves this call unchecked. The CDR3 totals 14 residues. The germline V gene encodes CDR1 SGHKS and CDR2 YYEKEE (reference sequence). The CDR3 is CASSLGGQLRVQYF.

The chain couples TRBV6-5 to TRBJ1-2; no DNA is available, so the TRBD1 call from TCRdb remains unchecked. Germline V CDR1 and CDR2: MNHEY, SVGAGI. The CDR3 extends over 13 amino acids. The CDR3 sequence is CASSYEIQGGYTF.

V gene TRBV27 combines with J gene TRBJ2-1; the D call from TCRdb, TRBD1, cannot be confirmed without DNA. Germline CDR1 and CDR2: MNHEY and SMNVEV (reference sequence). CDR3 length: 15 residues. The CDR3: CASNVRGASYNEQFF.

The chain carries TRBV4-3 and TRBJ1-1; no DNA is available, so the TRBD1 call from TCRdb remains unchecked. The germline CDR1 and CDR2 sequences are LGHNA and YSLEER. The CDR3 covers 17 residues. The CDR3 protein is CASSQGRIQGGSGEAFF.